The source of this TCR beta chain is a study of Ad26.COV2.S vaccination and SARS-CoV-2 variants. Study-wide results and caveats: Breadth measured for non-spike TCRs was similar across vaccine and placebo recipients.

Concerning this clone: Antigen: not known.

Treatment here: some 20 received Ad26.COV2.S at low or high dose, single or two shots; roughly five received placebo; per-sample allocation not given. Day 63 following the first vaccine or placebo injection was when the samples were taken. Spike of the Wuhan-strain SARS-CoV-2 was expressed by an Ad26 vector, which formed the vaccine. Germline CDR1 reads SGHAT; CDR2 reads FQNNGV. V was clipped by 9 bases and J by 0 bases; unmatched bases: 10. CDR3 length equals 16 residues. Data came from immunoSEQ multiplex PCR; TCRdb stores just in-frame clones and leaves some out. The sample lists about 390,000 clones, 70% to 90% occurring once.

The source is a person between 18 and 65 years old who received the Ad26.COV2.S COVID-19 vaccine or a placebo. The V call is TRBV11-2, the J call TRBJ2-2; 7 bases agree with TRBD1. Sequences were derived from peripheral blood, sampled in a trial of Ad26.COV2.S vaccine versus placebo. CDR3 nucleotides: TGTGCCAGTCGGGGTGAAACAGGGGCGAACACCGGGGAGCTGTTTTTT. Encoded protein: CASRGETGANTGELFF.